This T cell receptor beta chain was recorded in a study of blood T cells in healthy people across ages. A second PCR of about 7 to 12 cycles used a sample-barcoded 5' primer and a J-beta primer mix. Researchers report that each sample yielded at least 2.5 million CDR3-containing paired-end reads. Using its own MiXCR run on the 5' RACE reads, TCRdb lists one record per CDR3 protein. Among 700,000 to 850,000 distinct CDR3 sequences listed, about 55% were seen once. Whole-study findings and limits: Since the PBMCs were unsorted, naive and antigen-experienced cells could not be conclusively compared. TCR beta diversity per million T cells fell roughly linearly with age.

There were healthy Caucasian individuals from Russia, aged roughly 6 to 100, serving as donors. Trimming at V came to 0 bases and at J to 6 bases, leaving 11 bases not matched to a gene. The CDR3 is 16 amino acids. CDR1 is KGHSH, CDR2 LQKENI, per germline. Note on this clonotype: As yet, its antigen is unknown.

The specimen was blood. This sequence was found in a man older than 75 in good health. The chain recombines TRBV18 with TRBJ2-7; 7 positions match TRBD2. As DNA, the CDR3 is TGTGCCAGCTCACCACCGGTCGGGGCGGGAGTTGGCGAGCAGTACTTC. It encodes CASSPPVGAGVGEQYF. Full variable domain (outside the CDR3, taken from reference TRBV18 and TRBJ2-7): NAGVMQNPRHLVRRRGQEARLRCSPMKGHSHVYWYRQLPEEGLKFMVYLQKENIIDESGMPKERFSAEFPKEGPSILRIQQVVRGDSAAYFCASSPPVGAGVGEQYFGPGTRLTVT.